These T cell receptor beta chains were read from a single sample in a study of Ad26.COV2.S vaccination and SARS-CoV-2 variants. TCRdb keeps only in-frame clones here, not all; method: immunoSEQ multiplex PCR. The table includes around 300,000 clones, about 90% detected once. The sample here was peripheral blood, taken in a trial of Ad26.COV2.S vaccine versus placebo. The receptor source for this set is a person between 18 and 59 years old who received the Ad26.COV2.S COVID-19 vaccine or a placebo. Each CDR3 is given without its conserved first and last residue.

v_gene	j_gene	CDR3aa
TRBV14	TRBJ1-1	ASSQEKWTGERYTEAF
TRBV6-6	TRBJ2-1	ASKDPLPSDEQF
TRBV2	TRBJ2-5	ASSDSKAGVGRETQY
TRBV13	TRBJ2-5	ASSSGQAEETQY
TRBV19	TRBJ1-2	ASKDRGYGYT
TRBV25-1	TRBJ2-3	ASSVQNREFYTDTQY
TRBV29-1	TRBJ2-1	SVDLLANEQF
TRBV23-1	TRBJ2-5	ASSQSIGSNGETQY
TRBV4-1	TRBJ2-1	ASSSRGTGGYNEQF
TRBV18	TRBJ2-2	ASSPPGLEYTGELF
TRBV6-6	TRBJ1-2	ASSYSKVTGDGYT
TRBV11-3	TRBJ2-7	ASSSGQAKY
TRBV28	TRBJ1-2	ASSRPTGDYGYT
TRBV5-1	TRBJ2-5	ASSSSGSPQETQY
TRBV19	TRBJ1-1	ASSIGTGALNTEAF
TRBV4-2	TRBJ1-1	ASSQDPVIGASTEAF
TRBV11-3	TRBJ2-3	ASNGGTGSPDTQY
TRBV18	TRBJ1-5	ASSPPQSNQPQH